A single sample gave rise to the 27 T cell receptor beta chains below, sequenced in a study of blood T cell repertoires in COVID-19. The protocol was immunoSEQ multiplex PCR, while the TCRdb copy is restricted to in-frame clones and leaves out a portion. This table holds 300,000 to 350,000 clones, approximately 90% found once. The sample taken for sequencing was peripheral blood. These receptors all come from a man aged 25 to 45 with COVID-19, enrolled during active disease.

This clone was seen a single time. The CDR3, as DNA: TGTGCCAGCAGTCAAGTAGCGGGAGGACCCACAGATACGCAGTATTTT. Its protein is CASSQVAGGPTDTQYF. The chain is built from TRBV6-1 and TRBJ2-3; 10 bases fit TRBD2. Germline values: CDR1 MNHNS, CDR2 SASEGT. With V trimmed by 5 bases and J by 2 bases, 7 bases remained unmatched. The CDR3 runs to 16 residues.

V usage is TRBV27 and J usage is TRBJ2-1; TRBD2 agrees at 9 bases. From germline, CDR1 is MNHEY and CDR2 SMNVEV (reference sequence). Trimming at V came to 5 bases and at J to 9 bases, leaving 14 bases not matched to a gene. The CDR3 totals 16 residues. The CDR3 region has the DNA TGTGCCAGCAGTACCTATTCGGCGGGAGGGCATCCTGAGCAGTTCTTC. Its translation: CASSTYSAGGHPEQFF.

V gene TRBV3-1 (or the pseudogene TRBV3-2) combines with J gene TRBJ1-2; perhaps TRBD1 as D (6 bases). The V and J ends lost 3 bases and 3 bases respectively, with 8 bases between them. Germline V gene sequence: CDR1 LGHDT, CDR2 YNNKEL (reference sequence). The CDR3 has 13 amino acids. The CDR3 spells CASSQGADYGYTF. Here the CDR3 DNA reads TGTGCCAGCAGCCAGGGGGCTGACTATGGCTACACCTTC.

The chain employs TRBV9 and TRBJ1-5, with a possible D match to TRBD1 (6 bases). This CDR3 contains 15 residues. Trimming took off 0 bases at V and 7 bases at J, with 14 bases between the two ends. Germline CDR1 reads SGDLS; CDR2 reads YYNGEE. CDR3 loop: CASSVGTTGYQPQHF. The CDR3 DNA follows: TGTGCCAGCAGCGTAGGGACAACAGGGTACCAGCCCCAGCATTTT.

The rearrangement links TRBV6-2 or TRBV6-3 to TRBJ2-3; the match to TRBD2 covers 10 bases. This CDR3 is built from 16 residues. Germline values: CDR1 MNHEY, CDR2 SVGEGT. J gave up 0 bases and V 4 bases, and 4 bases lay outside the gene matches. The CDR3 is CASSFGTSDSTDTQYF. The CDR3, as DNA: TGTGCCAGCAGTTTCGGGACTAGCGATAGCACAGATACGCAGTATTTT.

The V call is TRBV29-1, the J call TRBJ2-7; 10 positions agree with TRBD2. Germline V gives CDR1 SQVTM, CDR2 ANQGSEA. The CDR3 length is 15 residues. Germline trimming cut 2 bases from V and 3 bases from J; bases unmatched to any gene: 7. The CDR3 is CSVELAGAVGYEQYF. The DNA for the CDR3 is TGCAGCGTTGAACTAGCGGGAGCTGTCGGCTACGAGCAGTACTTC.

This chain joins TRBV29-1 and TRBJ1-2, with TRBD1 identical over 7 bases. V shed 1 base, J shed 0 bases, and the junction held 2 bases outside the gene matches. Germline V gene lookup returns CDR1 SQVTM and CDR2 ANQGSEA. The CDR3 totals 14 residues. The CDR3 loop reads CSVEGDRANYGYTF. The CDR3 nucleotides read TGCAGCGTTGAAGGGGACAGAGCTAACTATGGCTACACCTTC.

The chain recombines TRBV10-3 with TRBJ2-2; 7 bases map to TRBD2. The V gene's germline CDR1 is ENHRY and CDR2 SYGVKD. This CDR3 is 12 amino acids long. J gave up 7 bases and V 6 bases, and 2 bases lay outside the gene matches. For the CDR3, the DNA is TGTGCCATCAGCCCGGGGGGCGGGGAGCTGTTTTTT. It is translated as CAISPGGGELFF.

The chain carries TRBV4-3 and TRBJ2-1, with 11 bases matching TRBD2. After removal of 0 bases from V and 10 bases from J, the junction contained 5 bases not matched to a gene. This CDR3 is built from 15 residues. Germline V gene data show CDR1 as LGHNA and CDR2 as YSLEER. The CDR3 sequence is CASSQEGLADYEQFF. The CDR3 coding sequence is TGCGCCAGCAGCCAAGAGGGACTAGCGGACTACGAGCAGTTCTTC.

To note about this clone: The sample carries other DNA sequences with the same CDR3. The rearrangement links TRBV5-1 to TRBJ2-7; 8 positions agree with TRBD1. CDR3 size: 14 residues. V was pared by 2 bases and J by 4 bases, with 5 bases of the junction left unmatched. Germline CDR1 reads SGHRS; CDR2 reads YFSETQ. CDR3 in amino acids: CASSFGTGGYEQYF. The CDR3 DNA sequence: TGCGCCAGCAGCTTCGGCACAGGGGGTTACGAGCAGTACTTC.

The CDR3 nucleotides are TGTGCCAGCAGCCATGAGGACAGGATCTATGGCTACACCTTC. Protein sequence: CASSHEDRIYGYTF. V is TRBV4-2 and J is TRBJ1-2, with TRBD1 matching over 7 bases. The CDR3 consists of 14 residues. Trimming at V came to 3 bases and at J to 4 bases, leaving 5 bases not matched to a gene. Per germline, CDR1 LGHNA and CDR2 YNFKEQ.

The gene calls are TRBV9 and TRBJ1-4; tentative D call: TRBD1 (5 bases). Germline lookup yields CDR1 SGDLS and CDR2 YYNGEE. The CDR3 has 15 residues. V was pared by 4 bases and J by 4 bases, with 14 bases between. Written as DNA, the CDR3 is TGTGCCAGCAGCATGGGGGAGGAAAATAATGAAAAACTGTTTTTT. This codes for CASSMGEENNEKLFF.

The J gene is TRBJ1-6, the V gene TRBV4-3, with D uncertain. The CDR3 is 15 amino acids. The V gene lost 1 base and the J gene lost 6 bases, with 10 bases spanning the gap. Looked up from germline, CDR1 is LGHNA and CDR2 is YSLEER. DNA of the CDR3: TGCGCCAGCAGCCAAGTGCAACTGCTTAATTCACCCCTCCACTTT. It translates to CASSQVQLLNSPLHF.

This chain connects TRBV28 to TRBJ2-7; no reliable D call. The CDR3 is 17 amino acids. With 5 bases removed from V and 3 bases from J, the gap between germline ends came to 23 bases. The germline CDR1 and CDR2 sequences are MDHEN and SYDVKM. The CDR3 loop is CASSPSAPGSLRYEQYF. The CDR3 bases are TGTGCCAGCAGTCCTTCGGCCCCAGGTAGTTTACGCTACGAGCAGTACTTC.

The CDR3 DNA reads TGTGCCAGCAGCCCCGCGGGGCTTACAGGGCAGTACTTC. Translating gives CASSPAGLTGQYF. The chain couples TRBV7-8 to TRBJ2-7; possible D gene TRBD2, 6 bases. This CDR3 region has 13 residues. The ends were cut back, 5 bases at V and 9 bases at J, with 17 bases in the middle. Germline CDR1 and CDR2: SGHVS and FQNEAQ.

This clone was seen only a few times. The chain recombines TRBV6-5 with TRBJ1-3; possibly TRBD1 for D (6 bases). The CDR3 is made up of 15 amino acids. Germline V gene lookup returns CDR1 MNHEY and CDR2 SVGAGI. Trimming cost V 2 bases and J 4 bases, with 12 bases left between them. CDR3 amino acids: CASSYGGAPGNTIYF. CDR3 nucleotides: TGTGCCAGCAGTTACGGGGGGGCGCCCGGAAACACCATATATTTT.

This clone showed up just a few times. The chain couples TRBV18 to TRBJ2-1; 7 bases align to TRBD2. Germline V gene sequence: CDR1 KGHSH, CDR2 LQKENI. The CDR3 consists of 15 residues. The V gene end was trimmed by 1 base and the J gene end by 5 bases; junction bases not matched to a gene: 5. The CDR3 spells CASSPLLAGDNEQFF. The CDR3 DNA sequence: TGTGCCAGCTCACCACTATTGGCGGGGGACAATGAGCAGTTCTTC. Using reference TRBV18 and TRBJ2-1 for the parts outside the CDR3, the full variable domain is NAGVMQNPRHLVRRRGQEARLRCSPMKGHSHVYWYRQLPEEGLKFMVYLQKENIIDESGMPKERFSAEFPKEGPSILRIQQVVRGDSAAYFCASSPLLAGDNEQFFGPGTRLTVL.

The J gene is TRBJ1-4, the V gene TRBV5-6; TRBD1 matches at 7 bases. The CDR3 is 17 amino acids. Germline CDR1 is SGHDT and CDR2 is YYEEEE. Unmatched junction bases numbered 10, after V lost 5 bases and J lost 0 bases. DNA of the CDR3: TGTGCCAGCAGTTCTCTTCGGGACAGAACAACTAATGAAAAACTGTTTTTT. This sequence encodes CASSSLRDRTTNEKLFF.

The chain's CDR3 is CASSLTSGGETQYF. The CDR3 DNA sequence: TGTGCCAGCAGCCTCACTAGCGGGGGGGAGACCCAGTACTTC. The gene calls are TRBV7-9 and TRBJ2-5, with 12 positions matching TRBD2. Germline loops: CDR1 SEHNR, CDR2 FQNEAQ (reference sequence). The trim removed 5 bases at V and 5 bases at J, leaving 3 bases unmatched. The CDR3 spans 14 residues.

The chain employs TRBV11-2 and TRBJ1-2, with 7 bases that match TRBD1. The CDR3 consists of 11 residues. Trimming cost V 3 bases and J 14 bases; bases outside gene matches: 6. The germline gives CDR1 SGHAT, CDR2 FQNNGV. The CDR3 reads CASSFDRDQTF. CDR3 nucleotide sequence: TGTGCCAGCAGCTTCGACAGGGATCAGACCTTC.

This clone was counted once. CDR3: CASSDWTALNYGYTF. The CDR3, as DNA: TGTGCCAGCAGTGACTGGACAGCTTTAAACTATGGCTACACCTTC. The rearrangement links TRBV6-2 or TRBV6-3 to TRBJ1-2; maybe TRBD1 (6 bases). V was trimmed by 5 bases and J by 2 bases, leaving 15 bases between them. The CDR3 loop spans 15 amino acids. The V gene's germline CDR1 is MNHEY and CDR2 SVGEGT.

This clone was seen only once. This chain links TRBV19 with TRBJ2-3, with TRBD2 matching over 11 bases. CDR3 length equals 14 residues. Germline V CDR1 and CDR2: LNHDA, SQIVND (reference sequence). After removal of 5 bases from V and 5 bases from J, the junction contained 3 bases not matched to a gene. As DNA, the CDR3 is TGTGCCAGTAGTGTTACTAGCGGGAGAGATACGCAGTATTTT. Protein product: CASSVTSGRDTQYF.

This chain links TRBV19 with TRBJ1-1; 11 bases are shared with TRBD1. This CDR3 region has 13 residues. Germline CDR1 and CDR2: LNHDA and SQIVND (reference sequence). The trim removed 6 bases at V and 7 bases at J, leaving 4 bases unmatched. This CDR3 reads CASRDRGQNEAFF. CDR3 bases: TGTGCCAGTAGGGACAGGGGGCAGAATGAAGCTTTCTTT.

This clone was counted a single time. This rearrangement joins TRBV5-5 to TRBJ1-3, with 7 positions matching TRBD1. The CDR3 totals 18 residues. The trim removed 0 bases at V and 0 bases at J, leaving 9 bases unmatched. Germline CDR1 reads SGHKS; CDR2 reads YYEKEE (reference sequence). The CDR3 coding sequence is TGTGCCAGCAGCTTGGTTTGGCAGGGGGTGAGCTCTGGAAACACCATATATTTT. Residues: CASSLVWQGVSSGNTIYF.

The chain combines TRBV18 with TRBJ2-3; D not certain. This CDR3 spans 14 amino acids. Germline loops: CDR1 KGHSH, CDR2 LQKENI. The germline V and J ends were trimmed by 0 bases and 2 bases, with 6 bases remaining between them. The CDR3 region has the DNA TGTGCCAGCTCACCACCGTCCTACACAGATACGCAGTATTTT. It translates to CASSPPSYTDTQYF.

This clone was found many times. V is TRBV5-4 and J is TRBJ1-6; TRBD1 might be the D (5 bases). V dropped 0 bases and J dropped 7 bases, with 11 bases sitting between them. Germline V gene sequence: CDR1 SGHNT, CDR2 YYREEE (reference sequence). The CDR3 contains 15 residues. CDR3 DNA sequence: TGTGCCAGCAGCTTGGAAATTCGGGGGAATTCACCCCTCCACTTT. Translated, it gives CASSLEIRGNSPLHF.

This chain uses TRBV5-1 with TRBJ2-5; TRBD2 matches at 7 bases. Per germline, CDR1 SGHRS and CDR2 YFSETQ. V lost 1 base and J lost 1; bases outside the gene matches: 10. The CDR3 contains 17 residues. The DNA for the CDR3 is TGCGCCAGCAGCTTGAGTCTAAGCGGGGCTCTCCAAGAGACCCAGTACTTC. Encoded protein: CASSLSLSGALQETQYF.